This paragraph covers one T cell receptor beta chain sequence. Random-hexamer reverse transcription was applied to roughly 0.5 to 1 ug RNA. TCRdb passed the immunoSEQ multiplex PCR reads through MiXCR, listing each CDR3 protein once. The sample has fewer than 300,000 distinct CDR3 sequences; about 85% are singletons. Sequencing of TCR beta drew on CD8+ and CD4+ T cells from blood. Treatment-naive patients with stable or active relapsing-remitting disease were the multiple sclerosis controls. TEMRA cells underwent FACS enrichment and CD8+ and CD4+ T cells underwent negative isolation. The sample is drawn from a study of CD8 T cells in Susac syndrome. Germline V gives CDR1 MNHEY, CDR2 SVGAGI. V was trimmed by 0 bases and J by 4 bases, leaving 5 bases between them. This CDR3 region has 13 residues.

The gene calls are TRBV6-5 and TRBJ2-3, with unresolved D. Material for sequencing was CD8+ T cells from PBMCs. This TCR was sampled from a human donor with multiple sclerosis. Here the CDR3 reads CASSYSRPDTQYF. CDR3 DNA sequence: TGTGCCAGCAGTTACTCGAGACCAGATACGCAGTATTTT.